This entry describes one T cell receptor beta chain. Sequencing used immunoSEQ multiplex PCR; TCRdb keeps in-frame clones, though not all of them. Among roughly 50,000 clones listed, nearly 95% were seen once. The sample is drawn from a study of OX40 agonist ivuxolimab in advanced cancers. The CDR3 has 16 amino acids. CDR1 and CDR2 (germline): SGHDT, YYEEEE. V lost 1 base to trimming and J lost 3 bases; unmatched junction nucleotides: 3. The source was CD4+ or CD8+ T cells sorted from blood, collected in a trial of the OX40 agonist ivuxolimab. This TCR was sampled from an adult with an advanced solid tumor such as melanoma, head and neck, liver or kidney cancer. V gene TRBV5-6 combines with J gene TRBJ2-3; 12 nucleotides line up with TRBD2. The CDR3 DNA sequence: TGTGCCAGCAGCTTGCTAGCGGGGGGGAGAACAGATACGCAGTATTTT. Translated: CASSLLAGGRTDTQYF.